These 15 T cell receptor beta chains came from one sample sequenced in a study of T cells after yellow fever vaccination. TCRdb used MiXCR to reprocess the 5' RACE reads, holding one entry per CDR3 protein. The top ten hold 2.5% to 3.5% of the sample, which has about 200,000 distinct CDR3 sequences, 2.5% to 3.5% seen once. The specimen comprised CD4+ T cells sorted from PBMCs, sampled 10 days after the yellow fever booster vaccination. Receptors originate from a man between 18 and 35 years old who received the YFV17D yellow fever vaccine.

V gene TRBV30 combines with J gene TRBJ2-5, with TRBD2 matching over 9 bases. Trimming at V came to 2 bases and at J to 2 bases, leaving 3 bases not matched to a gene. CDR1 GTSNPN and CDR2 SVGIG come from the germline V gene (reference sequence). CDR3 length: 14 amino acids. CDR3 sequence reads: CAWSRGGGQETQYF. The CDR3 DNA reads TGTGCCTGGAGTCGCGGGGGGGGGCAAGAGACCCAGTACTTC.

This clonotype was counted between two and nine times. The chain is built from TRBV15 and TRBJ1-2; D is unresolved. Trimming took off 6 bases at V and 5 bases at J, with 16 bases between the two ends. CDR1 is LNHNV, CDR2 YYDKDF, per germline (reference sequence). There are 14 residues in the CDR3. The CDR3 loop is CATSSRGRDYGYTF. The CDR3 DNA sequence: TGTGCCACCAGTAGTCGAGGGCGAGATTATGGCTACACCTTC.

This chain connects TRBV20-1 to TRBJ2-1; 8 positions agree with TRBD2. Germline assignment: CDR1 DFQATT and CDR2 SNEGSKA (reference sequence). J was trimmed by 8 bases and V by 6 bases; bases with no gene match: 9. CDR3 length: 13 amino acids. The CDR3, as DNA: TGCAGTGCACCGAGCGGGGGACGCGATGAGCAGTTCTTC. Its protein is CSAPSGGRDEQFF.

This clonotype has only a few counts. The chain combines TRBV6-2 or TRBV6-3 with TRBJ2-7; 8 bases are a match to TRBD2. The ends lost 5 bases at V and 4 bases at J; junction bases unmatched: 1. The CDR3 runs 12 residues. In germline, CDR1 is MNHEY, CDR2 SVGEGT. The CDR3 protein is CASSRLAYEQYF. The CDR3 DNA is TGTGCCAGCAGTCGACTAGCGTACGAGCAGTACTTC.

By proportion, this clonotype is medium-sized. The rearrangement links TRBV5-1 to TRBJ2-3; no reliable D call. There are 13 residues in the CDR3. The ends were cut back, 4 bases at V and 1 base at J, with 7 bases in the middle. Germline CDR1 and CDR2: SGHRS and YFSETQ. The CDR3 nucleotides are TGCGCCAGCAGCCCCGACCGCACAGATACGCAGTATTTT. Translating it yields CASSPDRTDTQYF.

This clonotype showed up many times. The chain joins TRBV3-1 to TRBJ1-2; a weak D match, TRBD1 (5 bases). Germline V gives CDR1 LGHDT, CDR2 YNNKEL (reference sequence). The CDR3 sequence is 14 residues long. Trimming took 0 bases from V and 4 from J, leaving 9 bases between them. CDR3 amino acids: CASSQEGRSYGYTF. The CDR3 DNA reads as TGTGCCAGCAGCCAAGAGGGACGGTCCTATGGCTACACCTTC.

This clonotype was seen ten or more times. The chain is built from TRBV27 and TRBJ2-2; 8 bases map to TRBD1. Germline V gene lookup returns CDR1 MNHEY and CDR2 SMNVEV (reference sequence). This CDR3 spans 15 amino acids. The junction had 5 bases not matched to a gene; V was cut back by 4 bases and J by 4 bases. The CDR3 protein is CASSSWTGRTGELFF. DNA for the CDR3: TGTGCCAGCAGTTCCTGGACAGGGCGCACCGGGGAGCTGTTTTTT.

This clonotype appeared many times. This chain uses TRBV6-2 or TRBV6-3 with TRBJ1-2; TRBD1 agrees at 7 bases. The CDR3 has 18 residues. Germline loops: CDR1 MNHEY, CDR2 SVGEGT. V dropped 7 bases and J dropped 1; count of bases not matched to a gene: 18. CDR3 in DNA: TGTGCCAGCACCCAAAAACCTTTCCGGACAGGATTTAACTATGGCTACACCTTC. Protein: CASTQKPFRTGFNYGYTF.

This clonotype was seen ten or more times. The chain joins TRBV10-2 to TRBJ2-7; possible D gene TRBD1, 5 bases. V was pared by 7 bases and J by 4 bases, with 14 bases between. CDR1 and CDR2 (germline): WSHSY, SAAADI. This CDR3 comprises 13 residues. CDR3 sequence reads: CASKTDMEYEQYV. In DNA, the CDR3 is TGCGCCAGCAAAACGGACATGGAGTACGAGCAGTACGTC.

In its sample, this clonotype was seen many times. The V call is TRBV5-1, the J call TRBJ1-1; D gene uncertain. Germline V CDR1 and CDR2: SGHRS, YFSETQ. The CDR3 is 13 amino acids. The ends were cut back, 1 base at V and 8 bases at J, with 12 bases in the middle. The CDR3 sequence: CASSLILADEAFF. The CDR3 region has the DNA TGCGCCAGCAGCTTGATCTTGGCGGACGAAGCTTTCTTT.

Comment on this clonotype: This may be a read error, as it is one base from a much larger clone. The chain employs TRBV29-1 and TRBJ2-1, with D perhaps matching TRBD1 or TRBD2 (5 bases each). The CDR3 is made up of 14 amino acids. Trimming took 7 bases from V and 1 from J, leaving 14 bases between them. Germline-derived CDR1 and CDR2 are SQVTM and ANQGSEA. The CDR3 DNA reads TGCAGCGGAACCGGGACCCTGTCCTACAATGAGCAGTTCTTC. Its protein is CSGTGTLSYNEQFF.

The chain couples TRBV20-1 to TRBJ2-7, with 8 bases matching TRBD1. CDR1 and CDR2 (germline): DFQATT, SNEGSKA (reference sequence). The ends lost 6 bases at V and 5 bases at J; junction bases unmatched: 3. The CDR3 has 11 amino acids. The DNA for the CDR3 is TGCAGTGCACAGGGGGATGACGAGCAGTACTTC. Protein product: CSAQGDDEQYF.

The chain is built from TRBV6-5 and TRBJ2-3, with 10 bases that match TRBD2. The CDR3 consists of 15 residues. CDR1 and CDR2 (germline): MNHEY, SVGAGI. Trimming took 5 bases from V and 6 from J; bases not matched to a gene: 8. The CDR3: CASSNSGGSRDTQYF. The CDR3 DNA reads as TGTGCCAGCAGTAATAGCGGGGGGTCGAGGGATACGCAGTATTTT.

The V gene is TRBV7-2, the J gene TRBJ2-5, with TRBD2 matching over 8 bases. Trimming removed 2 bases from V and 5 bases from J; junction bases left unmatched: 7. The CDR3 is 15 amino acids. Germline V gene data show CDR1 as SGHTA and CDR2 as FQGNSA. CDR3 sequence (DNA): TGTGCCAGCAGCTTATTCGCGGGGGGTACGGAGACCCAGTACTTC. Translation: CASSLFAGGTETQYF.

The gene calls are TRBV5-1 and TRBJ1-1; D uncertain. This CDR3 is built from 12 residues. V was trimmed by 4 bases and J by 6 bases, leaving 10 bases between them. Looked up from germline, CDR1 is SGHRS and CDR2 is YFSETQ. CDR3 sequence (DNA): TGCGCCAGCAGCCTGGAAGGGCCTGAAGCTTTCTTT. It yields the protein CASSLEGPEAFF.